This is a list of T cell receptor beta chains from one sample in a study of blood T cell repertoires in COVID-19. The table came from immunoSEQ multiplex PCR; TCRdb's copy has only in-frame clones and leaves some out. Altogether 15,000 to 20,000 clones are present, 85% to 90% being singletons, with the ten largest covering roughly 2.5%. Sequences were obtained from peripheral blood. These receptors all stem from a human donor in a cohort sampled during active COVID-19. Both conserved end residues are part of each CDR3.

V,CDR3
TRBV6-5,CASREGTSGNTIYF
TRBV5-4,CASSVRDSLFWEQYF
TRBV4-2,CASSQDPGQGNQPQHF
TRBV5-4,CASSARWGAGGPPYEQYF
TRBV9,CASSTWESSGRKPTDTQYF
TRBV20-1,CSAGDRGSALF
TRBV7-3,CASSLKGGLYTDTQYF
TRBV2,CASSVSTATNEKLFF
TRBV7-2,CASSSQGATNEKLFF
TRBV7-2,CASSWPQGGPLHF
TRBV19,CASTHTGAYGYTF
TRBV10-3,CAISESQRDSYNEQFF
TRBV6-5,CASSNRDSTNYGYTF
TRBV3-1/TRBV3-2,CASSRRGLAGTDTQYF
TRBV5-1,CASSLGREQDTQYF
TRBV5-8,CASSSTSTRVLTF
TRBV6-5,CATGGESTDTQYF
TRBV6-5,CASRTGDQPQHF
TRBV28,CASPPVVTGLPHEQYF
TRBV7-3,CASSFATGGGETQYF
TRBV15,CATSTPPPGETQYF
TRBV9,CASSDRTGDRRGEKLFF
TRBV28,CASSLMAGSAYGYTF
TRBV6-6,CASSYSEGLRKETQYF